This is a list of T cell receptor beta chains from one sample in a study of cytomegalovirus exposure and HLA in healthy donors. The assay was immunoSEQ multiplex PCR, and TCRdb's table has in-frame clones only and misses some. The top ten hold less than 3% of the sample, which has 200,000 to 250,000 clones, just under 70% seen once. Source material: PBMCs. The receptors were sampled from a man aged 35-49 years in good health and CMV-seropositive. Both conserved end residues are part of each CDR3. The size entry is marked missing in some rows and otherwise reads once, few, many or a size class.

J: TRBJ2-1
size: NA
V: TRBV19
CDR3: CASSPGLAEANEQFF

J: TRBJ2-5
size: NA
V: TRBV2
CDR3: CASRDRGIQETQYF

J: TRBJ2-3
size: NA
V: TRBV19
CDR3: CASSSLAGGGPSTDTQYF

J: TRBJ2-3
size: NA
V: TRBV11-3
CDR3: CASSSSTGDSRNTQYF

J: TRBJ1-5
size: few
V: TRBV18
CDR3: CASSPQGGGQPQHF

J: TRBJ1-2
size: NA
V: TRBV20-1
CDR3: CSADREDGYTF

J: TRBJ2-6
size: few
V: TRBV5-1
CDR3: CASSSRWTGISSGANVLTF

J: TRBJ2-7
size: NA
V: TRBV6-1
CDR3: CASSESGQGNEQYF

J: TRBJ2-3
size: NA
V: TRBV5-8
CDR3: CASSARGQSSDTQYF

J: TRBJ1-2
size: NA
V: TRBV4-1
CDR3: CASSQEEAGPSYGYTF

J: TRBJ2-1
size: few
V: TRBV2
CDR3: CASSEPRTGPRGNEQFF

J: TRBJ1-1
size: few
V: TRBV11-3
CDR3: CASSSGLGNTEAFF

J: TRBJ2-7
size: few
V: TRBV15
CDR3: CATSDFSGQGSREQYF

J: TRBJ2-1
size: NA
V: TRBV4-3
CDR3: CASSQEVGQRVGMTHNEQFF

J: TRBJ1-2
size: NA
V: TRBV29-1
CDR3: CSVSRSQGGYTF

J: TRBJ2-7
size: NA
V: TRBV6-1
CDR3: CAGSSRGPYEQYF

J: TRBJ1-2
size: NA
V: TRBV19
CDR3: CASRGRGGDGYTF

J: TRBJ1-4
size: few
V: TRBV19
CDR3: CASPGTYNATNEKLFF

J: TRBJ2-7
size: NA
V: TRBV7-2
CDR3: CASSRDRGYEQYF

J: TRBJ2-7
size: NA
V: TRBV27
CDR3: CASSLYPLGQIIPYEQYF

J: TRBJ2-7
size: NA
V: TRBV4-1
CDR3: CASSQDFSSYEQYF

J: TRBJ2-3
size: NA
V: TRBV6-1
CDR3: CASTGTRTDTQYF

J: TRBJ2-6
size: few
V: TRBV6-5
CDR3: CASSQTSTGANVLTF

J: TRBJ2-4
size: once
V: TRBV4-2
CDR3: CASSQDWEDIQYF

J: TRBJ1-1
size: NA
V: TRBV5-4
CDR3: CASSQTGREAFF

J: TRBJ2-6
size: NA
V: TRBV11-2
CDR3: CASSPTGPGWGANVLTF

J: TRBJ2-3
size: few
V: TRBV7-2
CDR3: CASSLNPSGGRGTDTQYF

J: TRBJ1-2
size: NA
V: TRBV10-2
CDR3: CASSERQGAPHHRGYTF

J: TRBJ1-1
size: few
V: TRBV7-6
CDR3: CASSLASITEAFF

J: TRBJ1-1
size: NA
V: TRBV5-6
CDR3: CASSSWLRGTHTEAFF

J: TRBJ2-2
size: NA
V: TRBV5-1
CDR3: CASRGGNTGELFF

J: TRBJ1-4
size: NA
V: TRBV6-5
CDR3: CASTGRLSEKLFF

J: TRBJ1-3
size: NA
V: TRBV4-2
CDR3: CASSPIGGVGGRNTIYF